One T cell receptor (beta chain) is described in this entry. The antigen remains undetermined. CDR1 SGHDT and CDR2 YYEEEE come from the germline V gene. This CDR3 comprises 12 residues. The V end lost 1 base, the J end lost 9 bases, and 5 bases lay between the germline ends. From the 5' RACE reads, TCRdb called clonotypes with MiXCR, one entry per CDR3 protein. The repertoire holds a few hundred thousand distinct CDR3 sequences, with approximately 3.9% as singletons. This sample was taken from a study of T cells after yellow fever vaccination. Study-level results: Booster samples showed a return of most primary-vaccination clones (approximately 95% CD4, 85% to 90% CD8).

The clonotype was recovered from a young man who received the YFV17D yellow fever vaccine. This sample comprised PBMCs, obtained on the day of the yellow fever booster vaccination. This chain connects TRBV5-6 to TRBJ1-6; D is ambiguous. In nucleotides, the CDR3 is TGTGCCAGCAGCTTGTTTGTTTCACCCCTCCACTTT. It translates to CASSLFVSPLHF.